One sample yielded the 9 T cell receptor beta chains listed below, sequenced in a study of immune cell composition in non-small cell lung cancer. Only in-frame clones appear in the TCRdb table, and some are missing; sequencing was by immunoSEQ multiplex PCR. This sample has under 4,000 clones; roughly 82% occur once, and the top ten carry roughly 8.3%. Sequencing used lung tumor tissue. Receptors were obtained from a human donor with non-small cell lung cancer.

In its sample, this clone was seen a few times. V usage is TRBV5-1 and J usage is TRBJ2-1; TRBD2 is a possible D gene (5 bases). From germline, CDR1 is SGHRS and CDR2 YFSETQ. The CDR3 is 17 amino acids. Trimming removed 4 bases from V and 0 bases from J, with 17 bases in between. CDR3 residues: CASSPTGGGRSYNEQFF. DNA for the CDR3: TGCGCCAGCAGCCCTACTGGCGGAGGCCGCTCCTACAATGAGCAGTTCTTC.

V is TRBV5-5 and J is TRBJ1-2; no definite D call. This CDR3 spans 11 amino acids. CDR1 is SGHKS and CDR2 is YYEKEE in the germline V gene (reference sequence). Trimming left V 2 bases short and J 7 bases short, with 6 bases between. Here the CDR3 reads CASSFLSGYTF. The DNA for the CDR3 is TGTGCCAGCAGCTTTTTGAGTGGCTACACCTTC. Based on the CDR3 plus reference TRBV5-5 and TRBJ1-2, the full variable domain is DAGVTQSPTHLIKTRGQQVTLRCSPISGHKSVSWYQQVLGQGPQFIFQYYEKEERGRGNFPDRFSARQFPNYSSELNVNALLLGDSALYLCASSFLSGYTFGSGTRLTVV.

The gene calls are TRBV11-3 and TRBJ2-1; 7 nucleotides line up with TRBD2. The J segment lost 5 bases and the V segment lost 4 bases, leaving 2 bases of the junction unmatched. Germline assignment: CDR1 SGHNT and CDR2 YENEEA. The CDR3 consists of 13 residues. The CDR3 bases are TGTGCCAGCAGCTCCCGGGGGGACAATGAGCAGTTCTTC. It is translated as CASSSRGDNEQFF.

The chain couples TRBV30 to TRBJ2-3; D remains unclear. Germline CDR1 is GTSNPN and CDR2 is SVGIG (reference sequence). Between the trimmed V and J ends, which lost 3 bases and 0 bases, there was a span of 10 bases. The CDR3 is made up of 14 amino acids. This chain's CDR3 is CAWSLSLSTDTQYF. The CDR3 nucleotides read TGTGCCTGGAGCCTGTCACTCAGCACAGATACGCAGTATTTT.

This rearrangement joins TRBV7-2 to TRBJ1-4; tentatively, D is TRBD1 (6 bases). The germline CDR1 and CDR2 sequences are SGHTA and FQGNSA. The CDR3 consists of 16 residues. Trimming removed 1 base from V and 7 bases from J, with 16 bases in between. CDR3 residues: CASSLGGGARGEKLFF. The CDR3 DNA reads TGTGCCAGCAGCTTAGGAGGGGGGGCGCGGGGTGAAAAACTGTTTTTT.

This sequence joins TRBV5-1 and TRBJ2-7; weak D call: TRBD2 (6 bases). V dropped 2 bases and J dropped 0 bases, with 9 bases sitting between them. This CDR3 region has 14 residues. Germline values: CDR1 SGHRS, CDR2 YFSETQ. In nucleotides, the CDR3 is TGCGCCAGCAGCTTTGAGGGAGGCTCCTACGAGCAGTACGTC. Its protein product is CASSFEGGSYEQYV.

The V and J genes are TRBV4-1 and TRBJ2-5, with D possibly TRBD2 on 6 matching bases. The germline CDR1 and CDR2 sequences are MGHRA and YSYEKL. The CDR3 runs 17 residues. The ends were cut back, 0 bases at V and 0 bases at J, with 14 bases in the middle. The CDR3 region is CASSQDSGGMYQETQYF. CDR3 nucleotide sequence: TGCGCCAGCAGCCAAGATTCGGGCGGGATGTACCAAGAGACCCAGTACTTC.

The genes are TRBV5-1 and TRBJ2-4, with 8 bases fitting TRBD1. V shed 5 bases and J 0 bases; nucleotides not matched to a gene: 7. Germline V gives CDR1 SGHRS, CDR2 YFSETQ. This CDR3 is built from 16 residues. The chain's CDR3 is CASSSDREIAKNIQYF. In nucleotides, the CDR3 is TGCGCCAGCAGTTCGGACAGGGAGATAGCCAAAAACATTCAGTACTTC.

This clone was recorded once. The chain combines TRBV4-1 with TRBJ2-3, with 8 nucleotides matching TRBD2. The CDR3 consists of 15 residues. Losses at the gene ends were 0 bases for V and 13 bases for J; bases not matched to a gene: 12. The germline gives CDR1 MGHRA, CDR2 YSYEKL. The CDR3 sequence is CASSQETGGPSLKYF. The CDR3 DNA reads TGCGCCAGCAGCCAAGAAACGGGGGGGCCCTCTCTAAAGTATTTT.